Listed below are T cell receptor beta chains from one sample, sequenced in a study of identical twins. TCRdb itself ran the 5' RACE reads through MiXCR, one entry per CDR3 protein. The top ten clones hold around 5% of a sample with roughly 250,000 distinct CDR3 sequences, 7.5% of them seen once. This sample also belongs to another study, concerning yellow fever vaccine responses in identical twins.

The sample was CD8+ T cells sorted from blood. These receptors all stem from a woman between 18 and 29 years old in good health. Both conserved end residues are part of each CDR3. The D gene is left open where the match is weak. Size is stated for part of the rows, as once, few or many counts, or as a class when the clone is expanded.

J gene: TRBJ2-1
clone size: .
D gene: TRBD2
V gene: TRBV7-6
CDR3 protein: CASSASRRETHNEQFF
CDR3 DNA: TGTGCCAGCAGCGCTAGCAGGCGGGAGACACACAATGAGCAGTTCTTC

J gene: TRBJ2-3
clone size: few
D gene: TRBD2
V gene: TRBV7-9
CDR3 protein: CASSQSGLGTDTQYF
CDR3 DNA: TGTGCCAGCAGCCAATCAGGACTAGGGACAGATACGCAGTATTTT

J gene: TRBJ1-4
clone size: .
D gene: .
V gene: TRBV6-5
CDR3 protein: CASSYGPFGEKLFF
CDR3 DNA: TGTGCCAGCAGTTACGGGCCTTTTGGGGAAAAACTGTTTTTT

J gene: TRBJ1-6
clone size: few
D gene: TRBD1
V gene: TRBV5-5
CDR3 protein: CASSIAQGMDPTLHF
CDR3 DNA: TGTGCCAGCAGCATAGCACAGGGGATGGATCCCACCCTCCACTTT

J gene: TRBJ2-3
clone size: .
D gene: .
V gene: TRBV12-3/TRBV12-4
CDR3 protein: CASSLAQRADTDTQYF
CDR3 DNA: TGTGCCAGCAGTTTAGCGCAAAGGGCAGACACAGATACGCAGTATTTT

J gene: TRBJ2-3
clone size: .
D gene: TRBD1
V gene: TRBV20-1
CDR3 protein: CRAGGQGATDTQYF
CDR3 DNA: TGCAGGGCCGGAGGACAGGGGGCCACAGATACGCAGTATTTT

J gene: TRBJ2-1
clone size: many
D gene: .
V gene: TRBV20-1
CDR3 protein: CSASTGDSSYNEQFF
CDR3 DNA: TGCAGTGCTAGTACCGGGGATAGCTCCTACAATGAGCAGTTCTTC

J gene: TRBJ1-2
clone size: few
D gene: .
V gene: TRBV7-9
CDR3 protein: CASSPDSLFSYGYTF
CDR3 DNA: TGTGCCAGCAGCCCCGACAGTCTCTTCTCCTATGGCTACACCTTC

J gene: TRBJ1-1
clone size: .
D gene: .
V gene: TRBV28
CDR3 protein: CASSLSGFNTEAFF
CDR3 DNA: TGTGCCAGCAGTTTATCTGGGTTTAACACTGAAGCTTTCTTT

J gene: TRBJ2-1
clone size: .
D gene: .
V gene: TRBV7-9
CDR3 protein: CASSLALIPEGEQFF
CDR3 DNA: TGTGCCAGCAGCTTAGCGCTAATTCCGGAAGGTGAGCAGTTCTTC

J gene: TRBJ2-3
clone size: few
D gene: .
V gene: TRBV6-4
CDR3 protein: CASSKISGTDTQYF
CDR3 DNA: TGTGCCAGCAGCAAGATTAGCGGCACAGATACGCAGTATTTT

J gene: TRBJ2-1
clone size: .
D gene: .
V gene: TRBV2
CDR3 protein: CASRTIPYNEQFF
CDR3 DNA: TGTGCCAGCAGGACGATACCCTACAATGAGCAGTTCTTC

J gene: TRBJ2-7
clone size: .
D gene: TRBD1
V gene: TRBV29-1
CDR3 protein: CSVTGGDRGFREQYF
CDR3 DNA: TGCAGCGTCACCGGGGGGGACAGGGGTTTTCGCGAGCAGTACTTC

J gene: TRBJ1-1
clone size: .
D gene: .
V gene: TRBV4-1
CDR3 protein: CASSQGVGYTEAFF
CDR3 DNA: TGCGCCAGCAGCCAGGGGGTCGGGTACACTGAAGCTTTCTTT

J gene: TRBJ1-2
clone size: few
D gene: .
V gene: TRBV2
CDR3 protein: CASSEGPTYYGYTF
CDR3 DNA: TGTGCCAGCAGTGAGGGGCCGACCTACTATGGCTACACCTTC

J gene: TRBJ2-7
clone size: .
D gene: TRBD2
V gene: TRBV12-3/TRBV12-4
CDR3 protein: CATSGTTPYEQYF
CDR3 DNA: TGTGCCACCTCCGGGACTACACCCTACGAGCAGTACTTC

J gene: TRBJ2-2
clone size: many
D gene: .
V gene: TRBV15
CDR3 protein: CATTGGNTGELFF
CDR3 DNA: TGTGCCACCACCGGGGGAAACACCGGGGAGCTGTTTTTT

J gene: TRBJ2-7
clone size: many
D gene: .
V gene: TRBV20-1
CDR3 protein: CSARPRRIYEQYF
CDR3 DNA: TGCAGTGCTAGACCCAGAAGAATCTACGAGCAGTACTTC

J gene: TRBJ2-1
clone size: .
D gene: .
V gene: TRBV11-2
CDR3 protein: CASSLGVVRGNEQFF
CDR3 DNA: TGTGCCAGCAGCTTAGGAGTTGTCAGGGGCAATGAGCAGTTCTTC

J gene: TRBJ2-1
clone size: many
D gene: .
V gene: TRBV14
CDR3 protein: CASSQEGPSYNEQFF
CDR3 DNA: TGTGCCAGCAGCCAAGAGGGGCCTTCCTACAATGAGCAGTTCTTC

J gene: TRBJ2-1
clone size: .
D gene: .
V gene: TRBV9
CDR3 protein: CASSVEASAYNEQFF
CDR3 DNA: TGTGCCAGCAGCGTAGAGGCTAGCGCCTACAATGAGCAGTTCTTC

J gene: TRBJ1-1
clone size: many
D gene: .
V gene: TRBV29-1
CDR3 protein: CSAVMNTEAFF
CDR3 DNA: TGCAGCGCCGTCATGAACACTGAAGCTTTCTTT

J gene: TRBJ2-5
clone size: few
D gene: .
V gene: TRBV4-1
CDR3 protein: CASSQGFGGQETQYF
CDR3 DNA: TGCGCCAGCAGCCAGGGCTTTGGGGGCCAAGAGACCCAGTACTTC

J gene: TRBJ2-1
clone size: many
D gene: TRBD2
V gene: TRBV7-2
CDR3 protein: CASSLEAGALGNEQFF
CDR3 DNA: TGTGCCAGCAGCTTAGAAGCGGGAGCTCTGGGCAATGAGCAGTTCTTC

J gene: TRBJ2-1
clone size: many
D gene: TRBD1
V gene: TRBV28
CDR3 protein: CASSFGTGTNEQFF
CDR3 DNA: TGTGCCAGCAGTTTTGGGACAGGGACCAATGAGCAGTTCTTC

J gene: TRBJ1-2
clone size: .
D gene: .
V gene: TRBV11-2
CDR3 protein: CASSLIAFDGYTF
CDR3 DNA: TGTGCCAGCAGCTTAATCGCATTCGATGGCTACACCTTC

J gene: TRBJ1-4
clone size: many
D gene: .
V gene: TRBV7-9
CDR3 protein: CASSGPPNEKLFF
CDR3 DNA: TGTGCCAGCAGTGGGCCCCCTAATGAAAAACTGTTTTTT

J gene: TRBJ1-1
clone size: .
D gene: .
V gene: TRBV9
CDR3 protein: CASSEGLTAEAFF
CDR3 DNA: TGTGCCAGCAGCGAGGGATTGACCGCTGAAGCTTTCTTT

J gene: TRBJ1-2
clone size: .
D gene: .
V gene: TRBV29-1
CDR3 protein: CSVAGRDPYGYTF
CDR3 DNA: TGCAGCGTTGCGGGTAGGGACCCCTATGGCTACACCTTC

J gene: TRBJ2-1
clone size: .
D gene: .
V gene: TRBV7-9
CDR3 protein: CASSPKEGTAYNEQFF
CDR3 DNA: TGTGCCAGCAGTCCGAAGGAGGGGACAGCTTACAATGAGCAGTTCTTC

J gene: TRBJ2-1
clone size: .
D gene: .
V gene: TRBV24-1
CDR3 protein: CATSDHPYNEQFF
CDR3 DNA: TGTGCCACCAGTGACCATCCCTACAATGAGCAGTTCTTC

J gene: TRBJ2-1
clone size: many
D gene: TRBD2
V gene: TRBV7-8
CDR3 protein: CASTIAGRTYNEQFF
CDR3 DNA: TGTGCCAGCACAATAGCGGGAAGAACCTACAATGAGCAGTTCTTC

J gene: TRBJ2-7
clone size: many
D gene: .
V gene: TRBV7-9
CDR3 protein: CASASGSYEQYF
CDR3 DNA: TGTGCCAGTGCCTCGGGTTCCTACGAGCAGTACTTC

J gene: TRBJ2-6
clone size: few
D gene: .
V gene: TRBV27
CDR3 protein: CASSYTTGGSSGANVLTF
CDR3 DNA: TGTGCCAGCAGTTACACGACAGGAGGAAGCTCTGGGGCCAACGTCCTGACTTTC

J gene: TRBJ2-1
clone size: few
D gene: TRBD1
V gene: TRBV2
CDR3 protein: CASSEEWDRAYNEQFF
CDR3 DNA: TGTGCCAGCAGTGAAGAGTGGGACAGAGCGTACAATGAGCAGTTCTTC

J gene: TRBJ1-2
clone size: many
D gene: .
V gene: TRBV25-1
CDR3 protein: CASREGGTNYGYTF
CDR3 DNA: TGTGCCAGCAGAGAGGGAGGGACTAACTATGGCTACACCTTC

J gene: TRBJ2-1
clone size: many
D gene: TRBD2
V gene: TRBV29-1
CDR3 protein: CSVEKGLDYNEQFF
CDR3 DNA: TGCAGCGTTGAAAAGGGACTAGACTACAATGAGCAGTTCTTC

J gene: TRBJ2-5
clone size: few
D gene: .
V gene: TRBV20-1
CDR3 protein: CSASGQETQYF
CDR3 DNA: TGCAGTGCCTCGGGGCAAGAGACCCAGTACTTC

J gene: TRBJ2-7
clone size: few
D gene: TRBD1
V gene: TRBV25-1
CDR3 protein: CASRSGQGESYEQYF
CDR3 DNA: TGTGCCAGCAGATCGGGACAGGGGGAATCCTACGAGCAGTACTTC

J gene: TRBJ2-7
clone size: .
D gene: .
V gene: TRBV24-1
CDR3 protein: CATSESDYEQYF
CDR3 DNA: TGTGCCACCAGTGAATCCGACTACGAGCAGTACTTC

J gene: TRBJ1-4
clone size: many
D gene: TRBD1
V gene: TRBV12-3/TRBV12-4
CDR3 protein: CASSLRQGWEKLFF
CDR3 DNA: TGTGCCAGCAGTTTAAGACAGGGTTGGGAAAAACTGTTTTTT

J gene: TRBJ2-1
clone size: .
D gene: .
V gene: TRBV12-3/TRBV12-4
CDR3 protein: CASRYQGSYNEQFF
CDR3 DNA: TGTGCCAGCAGGTATCAGGGTTCCTACAATGAGCAGTTCTTC

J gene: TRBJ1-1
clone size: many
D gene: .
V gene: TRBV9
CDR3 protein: CASSLRSERVTEAFF
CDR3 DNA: TGTGCCAGCAGCCTACGCTCTGAGAGGGTAACTGAAGCTTTCTTT

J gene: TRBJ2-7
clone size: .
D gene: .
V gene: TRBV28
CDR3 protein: CASSFILAGYEQYF
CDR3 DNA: TGTGCCAGCAGTTTTATCCTAGCTGGCTACGAGCAGTACTTC

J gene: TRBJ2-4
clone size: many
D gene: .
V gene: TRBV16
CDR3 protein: CASSHPLGIDIQYF
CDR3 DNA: TGTGCCAGCAGCCACCCGCTGGGAATCGACATTCAGTACTTC